This is a list of T cell receptor beta chains from one sample in a study of control samples from healthy donors and cancer patients. The assay was immunoSEQ multiplex PCR, and TCRdb's table has in-frame clones only and misses some. The sample includes about 52,000 clones, approximately 95% of them seen just once. The sample comprised blood. The receptors come from a young man in good health. The CDR3 runs from the conserved cysteine through the conserved F or W. The order of the fields is J gene, clone size, D gene, V gene, CDR3 protein, CDR3 DNA. A D gene is named only where the DNA matches it firmly. Clone size is not always given. Where it is, it says once, few, many or a class for expanded clones.

J: TRBJ1-1
size: -
D: -
V: TRBV2
CDR3: CASSADPFAEAFF
DNA: TGTGCCAGCAGTGCAGACCCGTTCGCTGAAGCTTTCTTT

J: TRBJ1-1
size: -
D: -
V: TRBV4-1
CDR3: CASSQESHRMNTEAFF
DNA: TGCGCCAGCAGCCAAGAGTCCCACAGGATGAACACTGAAGCTTTCTTT

J: TRBJ1-1
size: -
D: TRBD1
V: TRBV4-1
CDR3: CASSHGTVNTEAFF
DNA: TGCGCCAGCAGCCATGGGACAGTAAACACTGAAGCTTTCTTT

J: TRBJ2-3
size: -
D: -
V: TRBV7-9
CDR3: CASSLVPNTDTQYF
DNA: TGTGCCAGCAGCTTAGTTCCGAACACAGATACGCAGTATTTT

J: TRBJ1-1
size: -
D: -
V: TRBV6-6
CDR3: CASSYSTANTEAFF
DNA: TGTGCCAGCAGTTACTCGACGGCGAACACTGAAGCTTTCTTT

J: TRBJ1-1
size: -
D: -
V: TRBV2
CDR3: CASSKAGGTEAFF
DNA: TGTGCCAGCAGCAAGGCAGGAGGTACTGAAGCTTTCTTT

J: TRBJ2-7
size: -
D: TRBD1
V: TRBV6-5
CDR3: CASSSRGREQYF
DNA: TGTGCCAGCAGTTCCAGGGGGCGCGAGCAGTACTTC

J: TRBJ2-2
size: -
D: -
V: TRBV19
CDR3: CASSRVRGGELFF
DNA: TGTGCCAGTAGTAGGGTCCGAGGGGGGGAGCTGTTTTTT

J: TRBJ1-4
size: -
D: -
V: TRBV7-8
CDR3: CASSRSGPTNEKLFF
DNA: TGTGCCAGCAGCCGTTCGGGGCCAACTAATGAAAAACTGTTTTTT

J: TRBJ2-7
size: -
D: TRBD2
V: TRBV4-3
CDR3: CASSQGTSGMYEQYF
DNA: TGCGCCAGCAGCCAAGGGACTAGCGGGATGTACGAGCAGTACTTC

J: TRBJ2-2
size: few
D: -
V: TRBV4-2
CDR3: CASSQGLGDTGELFF
DNA: TGTGCCAGCAGCCAAGGTTTAGGTGACACCGGGGAGCTGTTTTTT

J: TRBJ1-5
size: -
D: TRBD1
V: TRBV6-2/TRBV6-3
CDR3: CASSYFRGQGRDQPQHF
DNA: TGTGCCAGCAGTTACTTCCGAGGACAGGGTCGGGATCAGCCCCAGCATTTT

J: TRBJ1-5
size: -
D: -
V: TRBV7-9
CDR3: CASRGDAGQPQHF
DNA: TGTGCCAGCAGGGGGGACGCTGGTCAGCCCCAGCATTTT

J: TRBJ2-2
size: -
D: -
V: TRBV7-2
CDR3: CASRRGGGNTGELFF
DNA: TGTGCCAGCAGGCGAGGGGGAGGGAACACCGGGGAGCTGTTTTTT

J: TRBJ1-6
size: -
D: -
V: TRBV28
CDR3: CASSLYPPTSGGDSPLHF
DNA: TGTGCCAGCAGTTTATACCCCCCAACATCCGGGGGTGATTCACCCCTCCACTTT

J: TRBJ1-5
size: once
D: -
V: TRBV3-1/TRBV3-2
CDR3: CASSQLDQPQHF
DNA: TGTGCCAGCAGCCAATTAGATCAGCCCCAGCATTTT

J: TRBJ2-7
size: -
D: -
V: TRBV9
CDR3: CASSVQGSDYEQYF
DNA: TGTGCCAGCAGCGTACAAGGGTCTGACTACGAGCAGTACTTC

J: TRBJ1-2
size: once
D: TRBD1
V: TRBV7-2
CDR3: CASSLLAGGYGYTF
DNA: TGTGCCAGCAGCCTCTTAGCAGGGGGCTATGGCTACACCTTC

J: TRBJ2-7
size: -
D: TRBD1
V: TRBV12-5
CDR3: CASGLVASGTGGSYEQYF
DNA: TGTGCTAGTGGTTTGGTAGCCTCGGGGACAGGGGGATCCTACGAGCAGTACTTC

J: TRBJ1-2
size: -
D: -
V: TRBV6-5
CDR3: CASRRGPTRNYGYTF
DNA: TGTGCCAGCAGACGTGGACCGACACGAAACTATGGCTACACCTTC

J: TRBJ1-6
size: -
D: -
V: TRBV27
CDR3: CASSLSWGLSYNSPLHF
DNA: TGTGCCAGCAGTTTATCGTGGGGGCTCTCCTATAATTCACCCCTCCACTTT

J: TRBJ1-2
size: -
D: -
V: TRBV28
CDR3: CASSLVGALAGDLNYGYTF
DNA: TGTGCCAGCAGTTTAGTGGGGGCGCTGGCCGGTGACCTAAACTATGGCTACACCTTC

J: TRBJ2-7
size: -
D: TRBD2
V: TRBV27
CDR3: CASSPKRTSGSPSYEQYF
DNA: TGTGCCAGCAGTCCGAAAAGGACTAGCGGGAGCCCCTCCTACGAGCAGTACTTC

J: TRBJ2-2
size: -
D: -
V: TRBV4-1
CDR3: CASSQDGDNTGELFF
DNA: TGCGCCAGCAGCCAAGATGGAGATAACACCGGGGAGCTGTTTTTT

J: TRBJ2-2
size: once
D: -
V: TRBV30
CDR3: CAWSVLGVSGELFF
DNA: TGTGCCTGGAGTGTACTAGGGGTGTCCGGGGAGCTGTTTTTT

J: TRBJ1-6
size: -
D: -
V: TRBV6-5
CDR3: CASTGRGFDNSPLHF
DNA: TGTGCCAGCACGGGCAGGGGCTTTGATAATTCACCCCTCCACTTT

J: TRBJ2-1
size: -
D: -
V: TRBV4-1
CDR3: CASSQGLLNNEQFF
DNA: TGCGCCAGCAGCCAAGGACTATTAAACAATGAGCAGTTCTTC

J: TRBJ1-1
size: -
D: -
V: TRBV9
CDR3: CASSVGGGRMNTEAFF
DNA: TGTGCCAGCAGCGTAGGAGGGGGACGTATGAACACTGAAGCTTTCTTT

J: TRBJ2-1
size: few
D: -
V: TRBV14
CDR3: CASSPFAEGEQFF
DNA: TGTGCCAGCAGCCCCTTCGCAGAGGGCGAGCAGTTCTTC

J: TRBJ2-2
size: -
D: TRBD2
V: TRBV2
CDR3: CASSEFFPPGLAGYPNTGELFF
DNA: TGTGCCAGCAGTGAATTTTTCCCCCCGGGACTAGCGGGATACCCGAACACCGGGGAGCTGTTTTTT

J: TRBJ2-2
size: -
D: -
V: TRBV9
CDR3: CASSPLQVGELFF
DNA: TGTGCCAGCAGCCCCCTGCAGGTCGGGGAGCTGTTTTTT

J: TRBJ2-7
size: -
D: -
V: TRBV19
CDR3: CASSNTSPNEQYF
DNA: TGTGCCAGTAGTAATACTAGTCCCAACGAGCAGTACTTC

J: TRBJ2-1
size: -
D: -
V: TRBV19
CDR3: CASSISPLGNEQFF
DNA: TGTGCCAGTAGTATTTCCCCCCTGGGGAATGAGCAGTTCTTC

J: TRBJ1-5
size: -
D: -
V: TRBV19
CDR3: CASSSGGDYQPQHF
DNA: TGTGCCAGTAGTTCCGGGGGCGATTATCAGCCCCAGCATTTT

J: TRBJ1-2
size: -
D: -
V: TRBV4-1
CDR3: CASSQTGQGGYGYTF
DNA: TGCGCCAGCAGCCAAACAGGGCAGGGCGGCTATGGCTACACCTTC

J: TRBJ2-3
size: few
D: TRBD2
V: TRBV6-4
CDR3: CASSEGTSGTDTQYF
DNA: TGTGCCAGCAGTGAGGGGACTAGCGGGACAGATACGCAGTATTTT

J: TRBJ1-2
size: -
D: -
V: TRBV6-1
CDR3: CASSEYYSEWGRGGYTF
DNA: TGTGCCAGCAGTGAATACTACTCTGAGTGGGGGCGGGGAGGCTACACCTTC

J: TRBJ2-1
size: -
D: TRBD2
V: TRBV9
CDR3: CASSADFIAGLAYNEQFF
DNA: TGTGCCAGCAGCGCAGATTTTATAGCGGGGTTAGCCTACAATGAGCAGTTCTTC

J: TRBJ2-5
size: -
D: -
V: TRBV4-1
CDR3: CASSQEEIARETQYF
DNA: TGCGCCAGCAGCCAAGAGGAGATTGCCCGAGAGACCCAGTACTTC

J: TRBJ1-5
size: -
D: -
V: TRBV6-1
CDR3: CASSEAAGSAKFQHF
DNA: TGTGCCAGCAGTGAAGCGGCGGGTTCGGCAAAGTTCCAGCATTTT

J: TRBJ1-1
size: -
D: TRBD1
V: TRBV5-4
CDR3: CASSLTGVTEAFF
DNA: TGTGCCAGCAGCCTTACAGGGGTAACTGAAGCTTTCTTT

J: TRBJ2-3
size: -
D: TRBD2
V: TRBV11-1
CDR3: CASSLLVAGGTDTQYF
DNA: TGTGCCAGCAGCTTATTAGTAGCGGGAGGCACAGATACGCAGTATTTT